This T cell receptor beta chain comes out of a study of cytomegalovirus exposure and HLA in healthy donors. The V end was cut by 0 bases, the J end by 2 bases, with 7 bases between. CDR3 size: 14 residues. CDR1 LNHDA and CDR2 SQIVND come from the germline V gene (reference sequence). The primer mix had 60 Vbeta and 13 Jbeta primers. The repertoire was sequenced with immunoSEQ multiplex PCR; TCRdb's copy has only in-frame clones and lacks some. The table includes roughly 73,000 clones, around 82% detected once. This clonotype was sampled from a man in his forties in good health and CMV-seronegative. The sample taken for sequencing was PBMCs. The rearrangement joins TRBV19 to TRBJ1-2; D is perhaps TRBD1 (6 bases). The CDR3 DNA sequence: TGTGCCAGTAGTATAGATAGGGGGAACTATGGCTACACCTTC. Translated, it gives CASSIDRGNYGYTF.